Each of the 5 T cell receptor beta chains below was sequenced from the same sample in a study of OX40 agonist ivuxolimab in advanced cancers. The table came from immunoSEQ multiplex PCR; TCRdb's copy has only in-frame clones and leaves some out. Found here are around 130,000 clones, around 93% of them singletons; the top ten hold about 0.15%. The sequences come from CD4+ or CD8+ T cells sorted from blood, collected in a trial of the OX40 agonist ivuxolimab. Receptor source: an adult with an advanced solid tumor such as melanoma, head and neck, liver or kidney cancer.

This sequence joins TRBV30 and TRBJ2-5, with a possible D match to TRBD1 (5 bases). The V end was cut by 2 bases, the J end by 0 bases, with 7 bases between. Germline CDR1 GTSNPN, CDR2 SVGIG (reference sequence). CDR3 length: 13 residues. The CDR3 loop reads CAWSLGDQETQYF. The CDR3 DNA follows: TGTGCCTGGAGTTTAGGGGACCAAGAGACCCAGTACTTC.

A single count supports this clone. V usage is TRBV9 and J usage is TRBJ1-3; possible D gene TRBD1, 5 bases. CDR3 length equals 15 residues. V was pared by 2 bases and J by 0 bases, with 9 bases between. Germline CDR1 SGDLS, CDR2 YYNGEE. CDR3 sequence reads: CASSVGGSSGNTIYF. The CDR3 region has the DNA TGTGCCAGCAGCGTCGGGGGATCCTCTGGAAACACCATATATTTT.

J is TRBJ2-6 and V is TRBV5-5, with D unresolved. The V end was cut by 2 bases, the J end by 0 bases, with 6 bases between. The CDR3 extends over 15 amino acids. From germline, CDR1 is SGHKS and CDR2 YYEKEE (reference sequence). The CDR3 region is CASSLTLSGANVLTF. The CDR3 DNA sequence: TGTGCCAGCAGCTTAACCCTCTCTGGGGCCAACGTCCTGACTTTC.

This clone was seen a single time. The chain recombines TRBV15 with TRBJ2-5; D remains ambiguous. The CDR3 is made up of 15 amino acids. V lost 0 bases and J 0 bases, leaving 8 bases between the germline ends. Germline CDR1 reads LNHNV; CDR2 reads YYDKDF (reference sequence). This chain's CDR3 is CATSRDRVDQETQYF. The CDR3 region has the DNA TGTGCCACCAGCAGAGATCGCGTGGACCAAGAGACCCAGTACTTC.

The chain joins TRBV14 to TRBJ1-4, with D uncertain. CDR3 length: 13 residues. Germline CDR1 and CDR2: SGHDN and FVKESK. The V end lost 1 base, the J end lost 7 bases, and 7 bases lay between the germline ends. The CDR3 region is CASSQVGPEKLFF. In DNA, the CDR3 is TGTGCCAGCAGCCAAGTAGGGCCTGAAAAACTGTTTTTT.